The present entry profiles one TCR beta chain with its context. No cognate antigen has been identified for it. Nothing much larger sits one base from this clone, and base qualities are not available. Including the terminal cysteine and phenylalanine, the CDR3 comprises 14 residues. Just the 42-base CDR3 DNA is kept, in frame starting at base 1. V is pruned by 2 bases and J by 10 bases, leaving 4 bases of the junction without a gene match. CDR1 and CDR2, per the germline V gene, are SGHDT and YYEEEE. These data come from a study of control samples from healthy donors and cancer patients (dated by TCRdb to 2020 to 2022). Receptor libraries were prepared by the immunoSEQ multiplex PCR assay. The immuneACCESS repertoire file appears here via TCRdb, limited to in-frame rearrangements. These files lack a portion of the clones; in checked studies, under half of the deficit traces to unresolved V genes, and the cause of the others is not known. Present in this sample are approximately 150,000 clones, around 90% of which were seen just once. The ten largest make up around 1.6% of the sample.

The chain was built from TRBV5-6 and TRBJ1-6; TRBD1 fits 9 bases in the junction. Input material: blood. The receptor was isolated from a man aged 18 to 29 in good health. CDR3 protein: CASSLTGGESPLHF. The sequenced DNA is TGTGCCAGCAGCTTAACAGGGGGCGAATCACCCCTCCACTTT.